The 14 T cell receptor beta chains given below trace back to one sample, sequenced in a study of OX40 agonist ivuxolimab in advanced cancers. Generated by immunoSEQ multiplex PCR, the TCRdb table keeps only in-frame clones and is missing some. The data contain just over 35,000 clones, about 84% of them singletons. The sequencing used CD4+ or CD8+ T cells sorted from blood, collected in a trial of the OX40 agonist ivuxolimab. The origin of the receptors is an adult with an advanced solid tumor such as melanoma, head and neck, liver or kidney cancer.

The J gene is TRBJ2-7, the V gene TRBV27; D unclear. V was shortened by 0 bases and J by 1 base, with 13 bases between the two germline ends. This CDR3 region has 16 residues. CDR1 is MNHEY and CDR2 is SMNVEV in the germline V gene (reference sequence). As DNA, the CDR3 is TGTGCCAGCAGTTTATCCGCTGGAACTGGGTCCTACGAGCAGTACTTC. The encoded protein is CASSLSAGTGSYEQYF.

This chain links TRBV5-4 with TRBJ2-5, with TRBD1 identical over 8 bases. V gave up 4 bases and J gave up 1 base; unmatched junction bases: 9. Per the germline V gene, CDR1 is SGHNT and CDR2 is YYREEE (reference sequence). The CDR3 consists of 16 residues. DNA for the CDR3: TGTGCCAGCAGCCCCTGGCGGACAGGGAGCCAAGAGACCCAGTACTTC. Protein: CASSPWRTGSQETQYF.

The gene calls are TRBV4-1 and TRBJ1-1; 7 bases align to TRBD1. This CDR3 spans 17 amino acids. Germline V gene data show CDR1 as MGHRA and CDR2 as YSYEKL. J lost 4 bases, V lost 7 bases, and 18 bases had no gene match. The CDR3, as DNA: TGCGCCAGCACGCCTGGGCAAGGGGGCGCGGGTTCCACTGAAGCTTTCTTT. Amino acids: CASTPGQGGAGSTEAFF.

Regarding this clone: The same CDR3 arises from other DNA sequences in this sample as well. This rearrangement joins TRBV6-5 to TRBJ2-2, with D unresolved. Germline CDR1 is MNHEY and CDR2 is SVGAGI. The CDR3 is made up of 15 amino acids. Trimming pared 2 bases from V and 4 bases from J, leaving 11 bases between. CDR3 DNA sequence: TGTGCCAGCAGTTACACCCCCAGAGGCACCGGGGAGCTGTTTTTT. It encodes CASSYTPRGTGELFF.

This clone was picked up one time. V usage is TRBV19 and J usage is TRBJ1-1; 10 bases agree with TRBD1. CDR3 length: 16 amino acids. The trim removed 3 bases at V and 1 base at J, leaving 5 bases unmatched. Germline CDR1 LNHDA, CDR2 SQIVND (reference sequence). CDR3 bases: TGTGCCAGTAGTATTTTGGGACAGGGGTGGAACACTGAAGCTTTCTTT. Residues: CASSILGQGWNTEAFF.

This chain links TRBV6-5 with TRBJ1-4; possibly TRBD1 for D (6 bases). With 2 bases removed from V and 2 bases from J, the gap between germline ends came to 12 bases. Per germline, CDR1 MNHEY and CDR2 SVGAGI. This CDR3 has 16 amino acids. CDR3 amino acids: CASSYEQGSTNEKLFF. The CDR3 nucleotides read TGTGCCAGCAGTTACGAACAGGGTTCGACTAATGAAAAACTGTTTTTT.

The chain carries TRBV2 and TRBJ1-1, with D unclear. Germline-derived CDR1 and CDR2 are SNHLY and FYNNEI. The V end was cut by 1 base, the J end by 0 bases, with 18 bases between. The CDR3 totals 18 residues. Here the CDR3 reads CASSEDRAKYLMNTEAFF. The DNA of the CDR3 is TGTGCCAGCAGTGAAGATAGGGCCAAATACCTTATGAACACTGAAGCTTTCTTT.

This rearrangement joins TRBV28 to TRBJ2-5; tentative D call: TRBD2 (6 bases). TRBJ2-7 explains the end of the DNA better; the J call may be wrong. Per the germline V gene, CDR1 is MDHEN and CDR2 is SYDVKM. There are 13 residues in the CDR3. The CDR3 reads CASSFGGVYEQYF. The CDR3 DNA follows: TGTGCCAGCAGTTTCGGGGGAGTCTACGAGCAGTACTTC.

This chain uses TRBV27 with TRBJ2-1; TRBD1 agrees at 10 bases. This CDR3 comprises 16 residues. The ends lost 3 bases at V and 2 bases at J; junction bases unmatched: 4. In germline, CDR1 is MNHEY, CDR2 SMNVEV (reference sequence). This CDR3 reads CASSLRTGGPYNEQFF. The CDR3 DNA sequence: TGTGCCAGCAGTTTGAGGACAGGGGGACCCTACAATGAGCAGTTCTTC.

The chain is built from TRBV6-9 and TRBJ2-7; a weak D match, TRBD1 (6 bases). V gave up 6 bases and J gave up 4 bases, with 13 bases separating them. The CDR3 totals 13 residues. Germline V gene data show CDR1 as MNHGY and CDR2 as SVAAGI. The CDR3 sequence is CASRSGVPYEQYF. DNA for the CDR3: TGTGCCAGCAGGTCAGGGGTCCCTTACGAGCAGTACTTC.

This clone was picked up one time. The chain carries TRBV28 and TRBJ2-1; D is unresolved. V was trimmed by 9 bases and J by 1 base, leaving 10 bases between them. This CDR3 is 13 amino acids long. CDR1 is MDHEN, CDR2 SYDVKM, per germline. CDR3 loop: CASRASSYNEQFF. CDR3 coding DNA: TGTGCCAGTAGGGCTTCATCCTACAATGAGCAGTTCTTC.

The gene calls are TRBV7-9 and TRBJ1-2; TRBD1 matches at 7 bases. The CDR3 is 12 amino acids. Trimming removed 3 bases from V and 6 bases from J; junction bases left unmatched: 1. The germline gives CDR1 SEHNR, CDR2 FQNEAQ (reference sequence). This CDR3 is CASSFRGDGYTF. CDR3 coding DNA: TGTGCCAGCAGCTTCAGGGGGGATGGCTACACCTTC.

The chain is built from TRBV4-2 and TRBJ2-7; 9 bases align to TRBD1. Germline V CDR1 and CDR2: LGHNA, YNFKEQ. V dropped 5 bases and J dropped 5; count of bases not matched to a gene: 7. There are 14 residues in the CDR3. This CDR3 reads CASSLAQGAHEQYF. Here the CDR3 DNA reads TGTGCCAGCAGCTTGGCACAGGGGGCCCACGAGCAGTACTTC.

The chain recombines TRBV10-3 with TRBJ1-1; possibly TRBD1 for D (6 bases). This CDR3 has 13 amino acids. V lost 0 bases to trimming and J lost 6 bases, with 8 bases between them. CDR1 is ENHRY and CDR2 is SYGVKD in the germline V gene. CDR3 protein: CAISESGGAEAFF. The CDR3 DNA follows: TGTGCCATCAGTGAGTCAGGGGGGGCTGAAGCTTTCTTT.